The entry below describes one TCR beta chain. Its antigen is unknown. The authors extracted RNA and reverse transcribed it into cDNA as the sequencing template. Assay used: immunoSEQ multiplex PCR; TCRdb lists only in-frame clones, some missing. Of about 200,000 clones listed, over 45% are singletons. The data were obtained in a study of CD8+ T cells in alopecia areata. Overall study: Treated patients were given oral tofacitinib, which was dosed at 5 to 10 mg twice daily.

Treatment in this sample: oral pan-JAK inhibitor, 5-10 mg twice daily. The V gene's germline CDR1 is MDHEN and CDR2 SYDVKM. With V trimmed by 6 bases and J by 10 bases, 15 bases remained unmatched. The CDR3 spans 15 residues. Study conclusions and caveats: Higher clonality than in normal scalp was seen in lesional scalp, especially alopecia totalis/universalis. Sharing of TCRs across patients appeared less clear than in mice, possibly for HLA-related reasons.

The TCR sequence derives from a human donor with alopecia areata. The specimen was CD4+ T cells sorted from blood, collected at week 24, from a patient treated with tofacitinib. The genes are TRBV28 and TRBJ2-7, with TRBD2 matching over 10 bases. The CDR3 reads CASRPALAGSPTQYF. As DNA, the CDR3 is TGTGCCAGCAGACCCGCACTAGCGGGGAGTCCTACACAGTACTTC.